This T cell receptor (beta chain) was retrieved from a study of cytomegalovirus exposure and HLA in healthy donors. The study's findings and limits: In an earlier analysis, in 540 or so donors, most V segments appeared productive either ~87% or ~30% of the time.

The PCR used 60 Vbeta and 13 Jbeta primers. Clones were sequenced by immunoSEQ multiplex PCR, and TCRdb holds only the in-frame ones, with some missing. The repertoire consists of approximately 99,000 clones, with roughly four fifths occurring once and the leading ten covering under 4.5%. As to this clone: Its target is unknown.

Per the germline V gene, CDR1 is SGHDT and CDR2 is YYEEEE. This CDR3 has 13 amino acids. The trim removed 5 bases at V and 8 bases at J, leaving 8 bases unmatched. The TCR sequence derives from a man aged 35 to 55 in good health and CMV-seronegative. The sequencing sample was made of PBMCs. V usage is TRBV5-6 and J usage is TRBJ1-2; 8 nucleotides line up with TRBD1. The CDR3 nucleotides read TGTGCCAGCAGGGTGGGACAGGAGAGAGGCTACACCTTC. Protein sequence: CASRVGQERGYTF.